This TCR beta chain originates from a study of T cell repertoires in cytomegalovirus infection. Whole-study findings and limits: Cumulative public TCR beta family frequency identified CMV carriers with the relevant HLA. The ex vivo response showed dominance by HLA-C-restricted CMV-specific TCR beta clonotypes.

Trimming took off 5 bases at V and 6 bases at J, with 15 bases between the two ends. CDR1 SNHLY and CDR2 FYNNEI come from the germline V gene. The CDR3 totals 14 residues. One entry per CDR3 protein results from TCRdb running MiXCR on the reads. The sample consists of some 300,000 distinct CDR3 sequences, approximately 10% of them appearing once. Regarding this clonotype: The antigen is not known.

The sequencing sample was made of PBMCs. The chain links TRBV2 to TRBJ2-3, with D unclear. The source of this sequence is a human donor in good health (CMV status not recorded). Some clones in this sample may be carry-over from other donors' samples. In nucleotides, the CDR3 is TGTGCCAGCAGTTATACAGTCCTGCCGGATACGCAGTATTTT. Its translation: CASSYTVLPDTQYF.